Presented here are 17 T cell receptor beta chains from one specimen sequenced in a study of blood T cell repertoires in COVID-19. The repertoire was sequenced with immunoSEQ multiplex PCR; TCRdb's copy has only in-frame clones and lacks some. The table has 160,000 or so clones, about 90% seen once. Sequencing input: PBMCs or T cells enriched from blood (not recorded which). The receptor source for this set is a human donor with acute COVID-19. The donor label of this sample is uncertain.

V gene TRBV27 combines with J gene TRBJ1-1; D is perhaps TRBD1 (5 bases). CDR1 MNHEY and CDR2 SMNVEV come from the germline V gene (reference sequence). This CDR3 has 13 amino acids. Trimming removed 2 bases at V and 6 bases at J, with 10 bases between. The CDR3 coding sequence is TGTGCCAGCAGTTTACGGGGGTTCGCTGAAGCTTTCTTT. The encoded protein is CASSLRGFAEAFF.

The count of this clone is one. The rearrangement uses TRBV2 and TRBJ2-3, with D unresolved. The CDR3 totals 11 residues. Germline V gives CDR1 SNHLY, CDR2 FYNNEI. V lost 6 bases to trimming and J lost 2 bases, with 3 bases between them. The CDR3 DNA follows: TGTGCCAGCAGGTACACAGATACGCAGTATTTT. It codes for CASRYTDTQYF.

Comments on this clone: At one end the junction does not follow the germline gene, possibly because of a read error. This rearrangement joins TRBV20-1 to TRBJ1-2, with a possible D match to TRBD1 (5 bases). This CDR3 is built from 10 residues. The germline V gene encodes CDR1 DFQATT and CDR2 SNEGSKA (reference sequence). The DNA of the CDR3 is TGCAGTGCTAGAGCGGTTGACAGCGTCTTC. Translation gives CSARAVDSVF.

V usage is TRBV19 and J usage is TRBJ2-7; D remains ambiguous. V dropped 6 bases and J dropped 3 bases, with 9 bases sitting between them. Germline CDR1 and CDR2: LNHDA and SQIVND (reference sequence). CDR3 length equals 12 residues. The chain's CDR3 is CASSAARYEQYF. The CDR3 DNA follows: TGTGCCAGTAGCGCGGCACGCTACGAGCAGTACTTC.

This chain connects TRBV6-5 to TRBJ2-5; 8 positions agree with TRBD2. Per germline, CDR1 MNHEY and CDR2 SVGAGI. V shed 2 bases and J 5 bases; nucleotides not matched to a gene: 1. This CDR3 is 13 amino acids long. The CDR3 protein is CASSYPGGETQYF. CDR3 DNA: TGTGCCAGCAGTTACCCGGGAGGGGAGACCCAGTACTTC.

This clone was picked up a small number of times. The CDR3 loop is CASTGTDYGYTF. The CDR3 DNA reads TGTGCCAGCACCGGGACAGACTATGGCTACACCTTC. The chain recombines TRBV9 with TRBJ1-2; 7 bases are a match to TRBD1. This CDR3 spans 12 amino acids. CDR1 is SGDLS and CDR2 is YYNGEE in the germline V gene. The junction had 2 bases not matched to a gene; V was cut back by 6 bases and J by 3 bases.

The genes are TRBV10-3 and TRBJ1-2, with TRBD1 matching over 7 bases. The germline CDR1 and CDR2 sequences are ENHRY and SYGVKD. V trimming: 8 bases; J trimming: 4 bases; junction bases outside the gene matches: 10. This CDR3 comprises 14 residues. As DNA, the CDR3 is TGTGCCATCGGGACAGAACAATTGGCCTATGGCTACACCTTC. The encoded protein is CAIGTEQLAYGYTF.

This clone was found a few times. The chain uses TRBV4-3 and TRBJ1-1; a weak D match, TRBD1 (6 bases). V lost 3 bases and J 0 bases, leaving 8 bases between the germline ends. The CDR3 runs to 14 residues. Germline values: CDR1 LGHNA, CDR2 YSLEER. The CDR3 DNA sequence: TGCGCCAGCAGCCAGGGGGCAATGAACACTGAAGCTTTCTTT. Residues: CASSQGAMNTEAFF.

The genes are TRBV14 and TRBJ1-4; D is unclear. The CDR3 has 16 amino acids. Per the germline V gene, CDR1 is SGHDN and CDR2 is FVKESK. The germline V and J ends were trimmed by 1 base and 4 bases, with 13 bases remaining between them. The CDR3 DNA reads TGTGCCAGCAGCCAAGGGCTTCAGGCCTATAATGAAAAACTGTTTTTT. Its translation: CASSQGLQAYNEKLFF.

The rearrangement links TRBV3-1 (or the pseudogene TRBV3-2) to TRBJ2-7, with a possible D match to TRBD1 (5 bases). The CDR3 is made up of 15 amino acids. V lost 4 bases, J lost 5 bases, and 18 bases lay in between. Germline assignment: CDR1 LGHDT and CDR2 YNNKEL (reference sequence). CDR3 DNA sequence: TGTGCCAGCAGCCCTAGAGCCGACAGCCTGAACGAGCAGTACTTC. The encoded protein is CASSPRADSLNEQYF.

This clone was observed a single time. The rearrangement uses TRBV9 and TRBJ2-7; maybe TRBD2 (7 bases). Germline V lookup: CDR1 SGDLS, CDR2 YYNGEE. V shed 0 bases and J shed 2 bases, with 12 bases lying between them. The CDR3 length is 15 residues. The CDR3 nucleotides read TGTGCCAGCAGCGTAGGGGGGGGCCGGGCCTACGAGCAGTACTTC. Protein: CASSVGGGRAYEQYF. Full variable domain (remainder filled in from reference TRBV9 and TRBJ2-7): DSGVTQTPKHLITATGQRVTLRCSPRSGDLSVYWYQQSLDQGLQFLIQYYNGEERAKGNILERFSAQQFPDLHSELNLSSLELGDSALYFCASSVGGGRAYEQYFGPGTRLTVT.

The genes are TRBV7-2 and TRBJ2-7; TRBD2 aligns across 10 bases. J was trimmed by 6 bases and V by 5 bases; bases with no gene match: 7. Germline CDR1 is SGHTA and CDR2 is FQGNSA. This CDR3 is built from 14 residues. The CDR3 reads CASSPRTSGGEQYF. As DNA, the CDR3 is TGTGCCAGCAGCCCTAGGACTAGCGGAGGCGAGCAGTACTTC.

This sequence joins TRBV4-3 and TRBJ1-6; TRBD1 matches 8 bases. The CDR3 has 15 residues. Germline V gene sequence: CDR1 LGHNA, CDR2 YSLEER. V gave up 0 bases and J gave up 14 bases; unmatched junction bases: 9. Here the CDR3 DNA reads TGCGCCAGCAGCCAAGAGGTCCAGGGGGCCAGGGCCCTCCACTTT. Translated: CASSQEVQGARALHF.

This clone was observed a few times. For the CDR3, the DNA is TGTGCCAGCAGCCGGCGGGGGCAGCCCCAGCATTTT. It is translated as CASSRRGQPQHF. V usage is TRBV12-3 or TRBV12-4 and J usage is TRBJ1-5, with a weak D call TRBD1 (5 bases). This CDR3 spans 12 amino acids. Trimming removed 6 bases at V and 7 bases at J, with 10 bases between.

The chain combines TRBV19 with TRBJ1-5, with unresolved D. V lost 3 bases to trimming and J lost 3 bases, with 6 bases between them. Germline CDR1 and CDR2: LNHDA and SQIVND (reference sequence). There are 13 residues in the CDR3. CDR3: CASSIENNQPQHF. The CDR3 DNA sequence: TGTGCCAGTAGTATTGAGAACAATCAGCCCCAGCATTTT.

This chain uses TRBV19 with TRBJ2-6; the match to TRBD1 covers 10 bases. J gave up 9 bases and V 6 bases, and 5 bases lay outside the gene matches. In germline, CDR1 is LNHDA, CDR2 SQIVND (reference sequence). This CDR3 is built from 14 residues. CDR3 bases: TGTGCCAGTAGATCGACAGGGGGCGTCAACGTCCTGACTTTC. Protein product: CASRSTGGVNVLTF.

The chain is built from TRBV9 and TRBJ1-2, with 11 bases identical to TRBD1. Per germline, CDR1 SGDLS and CDR2 YYNGEE. This CDR3 has 15 amino acids. Trimming took 3 bases from V and 7 from J; bases not matched to a gene: 8. In DNA form, the CDR3 reads TGTGCCAGCAGCGGGGGACAGGGGGGTATCTTTGGCTACACCTTC. It is translated as CASSGGQGGIFGYTF. The full variable domain, in which reference TRBV9 and TRBJ1-2 provide the parts outside the CDR3, is DSGVTQTPKHLITATGQRVTLRCSPRSGDLSVYWYQQSLDQGLQFLIQYYNGEERAKGNILERFSAQQFPDLHSELNLSSLELGDSALYFCASSGGQGGIFGYTFGSGTRLTVV.